This passage covers 25 T cell receptor beta chains from one sample sequenced in a study of T-cell memory formation after mild COVID-19. Each CDR3 protein is one row after TCRdb ran MiXCR on the 5' RACE reads. Here the sample spans 100,000 to 140,000 distinct CDR3 sequences, roughly 14% being singletons. The sequenced sample consisted of PBMCs or a T cell subset sorted from them (not recorded which). All receptors derive from a man younger than 30 who had mild COVID-19 (a few samples of this study predate the infection). Cell type and time point are not known.

This clonotype appeared many times. V and J are TRBV4-2 and TRBJ1-5; the D is unclear. V lost 3 bases, J lost 0 bases, and 9 bases lay in between. The CDR3 has 15 amino acids. Looked up from germline, CDR1 is LGHNA and CDR2 is YNFKEQ. This CDR3 reads CASSQVRASNQPQHF. CDR3 coding DNA: TGTGCCAGCAGCCAGGTGAGGGCTAGCAATCAGCCCCAGCATTTT.

CDR3 bases: TGTGCCAGCAGCTTAGTGGAGGGGCCCTACGAGCAGTACTTC. This gives the protein CASSLVEGPYEQYF. The V and J genes are TRBV7-9 and TRBJ2-7, with D possibly matching TRBD2 (6 bases). V lost 1 base and J lost 2, with 9 bases in between. The CDR3 extends over 14 amino acids. Germline V lookup: CDR1 SEHNR, CDR2 FQNEAQ (reference sequence).

This clonotype showed up many times. The V gene is TRBV7-6, the J gene TRBJ2-7; D uncertain. V was pared by 4 bases and J by 4 bases, with 11 bases between. This CDR3 has 13 amino acids. Germline CDR1 and CDR2: SGHVS and FNYEAQ. CDR3: CASSSDPTYEQYF. The CDR3 coding sequence is TGTGCCAGCAGCTCGGACCCAACTTACGAGCAGTACTTC.

The rearrangement joins TRBV4-1 to TRBJ1-2; possibly TRBD1 for D (6 bases). CDR3 length: 13 residues. Trimming took 0 bases from V and 6 from J, leaving 8 bases between them. Germline V gene sequence: CDR1 MGHRA, CDR2 YSYEKL. The CDR3, as DNA: TGCGCCAGCAGCCAAGATCGGGGGCATGGCTACACCTTC. It codes for CASSQDRGHGYTF.

This clonotype showed up just a few times. The rearrangement links TRBV20-1 to TRBJ2-1, with D unclear. Germline V gene sequence: CDR1 DFQATT, CDR2 SNEGSKA (reference sequence). The CDR3 spans 14 residues. V lost 5 bases to trimming and J lost 7 bases, with 18 bases between them. CDR3 in amino acids: CSADREGLGNEQFF. CDR3 coding DNA: TGCAGTGCTGACCGCGAAGGGCTGGGGAATGAGCAGTTCTTC.

Ten or more counts support this clonotype. The rearrangement uses TRBV4-3 and TRBJ2-1, with D perhaps assigned TRBD1 or TRBD2 (5 bases each). V was clipped by 4 bases and J by 4 bases, with 14 bases between them. In germline, CDR1 is LGHNA, CDR2 YSLEER. The CDR3 has 15 amino acids. The CDR3 sequence is CASSPGTARYNEQFF. CDR3 DNA sequence: TGCGCCAGCAGCCCAGGGACCGCGAGGTACAATGAGCAGTTCTTC.

The chain recombines TRBV6-2 or TRBV6-3 with TRBJ1-5; D call uncertain. CDR1 is MNHEY and CDR2 is SVGEGT in the germline V gene. The CDR3 is 14 amino acids. Trimming took off 2 bases at V and 7 bases at J, with 12 bases between the two ends. The CDR3 DNA follows: TGTGCCAGCAGTTACGGGATGAGGGAGCAGCCCCAGCATTTT. Protein product: CASSYGMREQPQHF.

This clonotype was recorded a few times. The CDR3 DNA is TGCGCCAGCAGCCAAGAGTGGACTAGCGGTTACGAGCAGTACTTC. The encoded protein is CASSQEWTSGYEQYF. The gene calls are TRBV4-1 and TRBJ2-7, with TRBD2 identical over 10 bases. V lost 0 bases to trimming and J lost 4 bases; unmatched junction nucleotides: 3. Germline CDR1 MGHRA, CDR2 YSYEKL. CDR3 size: 15 residues.

V is TRBV4-2 and J is TRBJ2-2; no clear D. This CDR3 is built from 15 residues. V was shortened by 4 bases and J by 4 bases, with 13 bases between the two germline ends. From germline, CDR1 is LGHNA and CDR2 YNFKEQ. CDR3 bases: TGTGCCAGCAGCCGAGCTTTGGGCAGCACCGGGGAGCTGTTTTTT. Its translation is CASSRALGSTGELFF.

J is TRBJ2-1 and V is TRBV5-1, with 10 bases lining up with TRBD2. The germline V gene encodes CDR1 SGHRS and CDR2 YFSETQ. The CDR3 runs 18 residues. Trimming took 2 bases from V and 7 from J; bases not matched to a gene: 15. The CDR3 loop reads CASSFPRVGSGGINEQFF. The CDR3 DNA is TGCGCCAGCAGCTTCCCCCGCGTCGGTAGCGGGGGGATAAATGAGCAGTTCTTC.

The chain recombines TRBV6-2 or TRBV6-3 with TRBJ2-7; D is perhaps TRBD1 (6 bases). Germline CDR1 reads MNHEY; CDR2 reads SVGEGT. The CDR3 is 16 amino acids. The V end was cut by 6 bases, the J end by 2 bases, with 20 bases between. CDR3 nucleotides: TGTGCCAGCAGCCCCCGATCGACCCGGGACACCTACGAGCAGTACTTC. The encoded protein is CASSPRSTRDTYEQYF.

J is TRBJ2-1 and V is TRBV6-2 or TRBV6-3; no clear D gene. Trimming shortened V by 2 bases and J by 7 bases, and 9 bases separated the two germline ends. The CDR3 extends over 13 amino acids. The germline gives CDR1 MNHEY, CDR2 SVGEGT. CDR3 region: CASSYGRKNEQFF. Written as DNA, the CDR3 is TGTGCCAGCAGTTACGGGCGGAAAAATGAGCAGTTCTTC.

This chain links TRBV6-2 or TRBV6-3 with TRBJ2-1, with 7 bases lining up with TRBD2. The CDR3 extends over 15 amino acids. V dropped 6 bases and J dropped 5; count of bases not matched to a gene: 10. Germline V gives CDR1 MNHEY, CDR2 SVGEGT. The CDR3 loop is CASRGRRDYHNEQFF. The CDR3 nucleotides read TGTGCCAGCAGGGGAAGGCGGGACTACCACAATGAGCAGTTCTTC.

The rearrangement uses TRBV5-6 and TRBJ1-1; 7 bases match TRBD1. J lost 0 bases, V lost 1 base, and 6 bases had no gene match. Germline V gene lookup returns CDR1 SGHDT and CDR2 YYEEEE. The CDR3 is 16 residues long. In DNA form, the CDR3 reads TGTGCCAGCAGCTTGTGGGTCAGGGGGTTGAACACTGAAGCTTTCTTT. It yields the protein CASSLWVRGLNTEAFF.

The CDR3 is CSARKGSIDIQYF. CDR3 DNA: TGCAGTGCTAGAAAAGGGAGTATTGACATTCAGTACTTC. The rearrangement uses TRBV20-1 and TRBJ2-4, with D maybe TRBD2 (5 bases). Germline V gene data show CDR1 as DFQATT and CDR2 as SNEGSKA (reference sequence). V was clipped by 2 bases and J by 8 bases, with 13 bases between them. This CDR3 is built from 13 residues.

The chain employs TRBV6-6 and TRBJ2-3; D is unresolved. The CDR3 runs to 13 residues. The germline CDR1 and CDR2 sequences are MNHNY and SVGAGI (reference sequence). Trimming cost V 7 bases and J 0 bases, with 8 bases left between them. The CDR3 DNA is TGTGCCAGCACCGCCCTTAGCACAGATACGCAGTATTTT. It is translated as CASTALSTDTQYF.

The chain employs TRBV7-8 and TRBJ2-1; 8 bases map to TRBD2. V lost 4 bases, J lost 10 bases, and 12 bases stayed unmatched. The CDR3 covers 15 residues. Germline V CDR1 and CDR2: SGHVS, FQNEAQ. The CDR3 DNA follows: TGTGCCAGCAGCTACCGGCCCGGGGGGGACGAGGAGCAGTTCTTC. Encoded protein: CASSYRPGGDEEQFF.

Ten or more counts support this clonotype. The V call is TRBV4-1, the J call TRBJ2-5; D is unresolved. The germline V gene encodes CDR1 MGHRA and CDR2 YSYEKL. This CDR3 comprises 15 residues. V was clipped by 1 base and J by 5 bases, with 14 bases between them. The CDR3 DNA follows: TGCGCCAGCAGCCAAGTACTGGGCCCTCGGGAGACCCAGTACTTC. Encoded protein: CASSQVLGPRETQYF.

The chain is built from TRBV7-9 and TRBJ2-2; D is unclear. The V end lost 1 base, the J end lost 9 bases, and 0 bases lay between the germline ends. The V gene's germline CDR1 is SEHNR and CDR2 FQNEAQ (reference sequence). This CDR3 region has 10 residues. CDR3 region: CASSLGELFF. The CDR3, as DNA: TGTGCCAGCAGCTTAGGGGAGCTGTTTTTT.

This chain joins TRBV27 and TRBJ2-3; 8 bases match TRBD2. With 3 bases clipped from V and 8 bases from J, the junction kept 10 bases outside the gene matches. The length of the CDR3 is 15 residues. Germline CDR1 is MNHEY and CDR2 is SMNVEV (reference sequence). The CDR3 region is CASSLIGGGSTTQYF. CDR3 in DNA: TGTGCCAGCAGTTTGATTGGCGGGGGGTCCACTACGCAGTATTTT.

V is TRBV4-3 and J is TRBJ1-6; 8 bases agree with TRBD1. Germline trimming cut 5 bases from V and 9 bases from J; bases unmatched to any gene: 6. The germline V gene encodes CDR1 LGHNA and CDR2 YSLEER. The CDR3 loop spans 14 amino acids. CDR3 nucleotides: TGCGCCAGCAGCGATGACAGGGGTGTTTCACCCCTCCACTTT. Protein product: CASSDDRGVSPLHF.

V gene TRBV15 combines with J gene TRBJ2-3; tentative D call: TRBD2 (5 bases). V lost 0 bases, J lost 3 bases, and 10 bases lay in between. The V gene's germline CDR1 is LNHNV and CDR2 YYDKDF (reference sequence). This CDR3 is built from 15 residues. The CDR3 DNA follows: TGTGCCACCAGCAGAGAGCGTTCGGGGACAGATACGCAGTATTTT. The encoded protein is CATSRERSGTDTQYF.

This clonotype was found a few times. The CDR3 nucleotides are TGTGCCAGCAGGGTACCGGGACACCCTTTGAACACTGAAGCTTTCTTT. This codes for CASRVPGHPLNTEAFF. The chain carries TRBV12-3 or TRBV12-4 and TRBJ1-1, with a possible D match to TRBD1 (6 bases). V gave up 6 bases and J gave up 0 bases, with 17 bases separating them. The CDR3 spans 16 residues.

This clonotype has more than one count but fewer than ten. This chain uses TRBV5-5 with TRBJ2-1; maybe TRBD1 (5 bases). The CDR3 has 14 amino acids. Trimming took off 5 bases at V and 0 bases at J, with 9 bases between the two ends. Germline V gene sequence: CDR1 SGHKS, CDR2 YYEKEE (reference sequence). CDR3 sequence (DNA): TGTGCCAGCAGGGACATGAGCTCCTACAATGAGCAGTTCTTC. It encodes CASRDMSSYNEQFF.

This clonotype was counted between two and nine times. CDR3 DNA sequence: TGTGCCAGCAGTTACTCGACTAGCGGGGGGGCGAACACCGGGGAGCTGTTTTTT. Its translation is CASSYSTSGGANTGELFF. The chain recombines TRBV6-2 or TRBV6-3 with TRBJ2-2; TRBD2 matches at 14 bases. The CDR3 consists of 18 residues. From germline, CDR1 is MNHEY and CDR2 SVGEGT. The V gene end was trimmed by 0 bases and the J gene end by 0 bases; junction bases not matched to a gene: 0.